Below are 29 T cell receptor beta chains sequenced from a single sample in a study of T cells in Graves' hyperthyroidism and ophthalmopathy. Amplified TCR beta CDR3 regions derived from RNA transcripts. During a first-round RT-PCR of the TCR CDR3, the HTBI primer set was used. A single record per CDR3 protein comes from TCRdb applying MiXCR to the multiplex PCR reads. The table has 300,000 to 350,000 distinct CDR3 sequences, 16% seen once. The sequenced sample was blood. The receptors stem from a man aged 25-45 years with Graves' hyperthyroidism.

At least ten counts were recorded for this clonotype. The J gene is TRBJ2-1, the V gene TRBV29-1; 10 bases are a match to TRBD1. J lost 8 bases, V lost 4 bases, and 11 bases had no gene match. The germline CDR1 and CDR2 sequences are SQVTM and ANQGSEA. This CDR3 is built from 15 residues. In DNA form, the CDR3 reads TGCAGCGTTGGTGGGGCGGGACAGGGGCGCGATGAGCAGTTCTTC. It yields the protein CSVGGAGQGRDEQFF.

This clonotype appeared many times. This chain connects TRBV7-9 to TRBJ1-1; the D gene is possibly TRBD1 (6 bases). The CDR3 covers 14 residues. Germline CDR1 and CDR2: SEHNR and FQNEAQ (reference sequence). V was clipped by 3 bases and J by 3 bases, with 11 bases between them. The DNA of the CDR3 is TGTGCCAGCAGCTTTACAGGGATCGACACTGAAGCTTTCTTT. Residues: CASSFTGIDTEAFF.

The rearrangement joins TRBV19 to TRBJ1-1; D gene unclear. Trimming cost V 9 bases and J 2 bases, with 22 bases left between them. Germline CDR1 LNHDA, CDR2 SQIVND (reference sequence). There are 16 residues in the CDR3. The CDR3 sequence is CASTSLSRGSNTEAFF. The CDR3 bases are TGTGCCAGCACCTCGTTGTCTCGAGGCAGTAACACTGAAGCTTTCTTT.

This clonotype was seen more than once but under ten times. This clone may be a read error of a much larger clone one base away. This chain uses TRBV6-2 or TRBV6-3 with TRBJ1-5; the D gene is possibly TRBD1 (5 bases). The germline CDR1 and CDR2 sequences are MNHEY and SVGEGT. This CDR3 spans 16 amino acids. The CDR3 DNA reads TGTGCCAGCAGTCCTCGAGGGAGTCAGGGCAATCAGCCCCGGCATTTT. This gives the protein CASSPRGSQGNQPRHF.

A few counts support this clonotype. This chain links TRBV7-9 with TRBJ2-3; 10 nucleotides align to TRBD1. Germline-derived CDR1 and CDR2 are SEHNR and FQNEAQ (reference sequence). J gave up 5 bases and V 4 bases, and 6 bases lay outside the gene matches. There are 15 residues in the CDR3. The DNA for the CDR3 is TGTGCCAGCAGCTCCGGACAGGGGGTTGAAGATACGCAGTATTTT. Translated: CASSSGQGVEDTQYF.

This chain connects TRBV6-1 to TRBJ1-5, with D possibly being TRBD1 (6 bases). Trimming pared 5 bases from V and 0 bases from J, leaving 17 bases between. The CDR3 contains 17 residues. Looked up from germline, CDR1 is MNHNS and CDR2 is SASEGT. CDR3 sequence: CASSSRAQGGSNQPQHF. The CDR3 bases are TGTGCCAGCAGTTCACGAGCACAGGGAGGTAGCAATCAGCCCCAGCATTTT.

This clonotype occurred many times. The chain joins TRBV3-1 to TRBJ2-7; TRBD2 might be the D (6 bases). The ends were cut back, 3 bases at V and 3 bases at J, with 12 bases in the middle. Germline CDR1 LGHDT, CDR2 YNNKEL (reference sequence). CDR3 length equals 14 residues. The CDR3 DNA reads TGTGCCAGCAGCCAGTCGGAGGGGAACTACGAGCAGTACTTC. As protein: CASSQSEGNYEQYF.

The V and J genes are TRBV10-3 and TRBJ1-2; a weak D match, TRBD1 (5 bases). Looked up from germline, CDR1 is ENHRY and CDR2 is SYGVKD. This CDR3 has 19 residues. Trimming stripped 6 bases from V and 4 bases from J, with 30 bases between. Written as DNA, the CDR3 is TGTGCCATCAGACCCCGGGGCCCCGCCTCTTGGGCCACTCTCTATGGCTACACCTTC. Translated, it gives CAIRPRGPASWATLYGYTF.

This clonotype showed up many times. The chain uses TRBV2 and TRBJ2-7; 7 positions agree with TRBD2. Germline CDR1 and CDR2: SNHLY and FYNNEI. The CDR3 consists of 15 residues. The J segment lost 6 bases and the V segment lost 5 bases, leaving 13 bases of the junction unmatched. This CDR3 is CASSSPGRGEGEQYF. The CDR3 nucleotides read TGTGCCAGCAGTTCCCCCGGCCGGGGGGAGGGCGAGCAGTACTTC.

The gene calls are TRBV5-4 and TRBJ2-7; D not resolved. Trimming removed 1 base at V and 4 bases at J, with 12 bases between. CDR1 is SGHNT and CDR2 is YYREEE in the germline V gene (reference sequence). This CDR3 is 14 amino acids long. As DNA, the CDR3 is TGTGCCAGCAGCTTGTTTGGGTCCGCGTACGAGCAGTACTTC. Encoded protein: CASSLFGSAYEQYF.

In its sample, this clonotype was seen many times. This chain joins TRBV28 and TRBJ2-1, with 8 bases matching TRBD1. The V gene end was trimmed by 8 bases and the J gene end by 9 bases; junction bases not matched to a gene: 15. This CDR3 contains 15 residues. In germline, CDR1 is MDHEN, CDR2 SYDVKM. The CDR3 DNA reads TGTGCCAGCCGGACCCCGGGACAGGCAACGGCTGAGCAGTTCTTC. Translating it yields CASRTPGQATAEQFF. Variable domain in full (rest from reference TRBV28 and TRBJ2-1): DVKVTQSSRYLVKRTGEKVFLECVQDMDHENMFWYRQDPGLGLRLIYFSYDVKMKEKGDIPEGYSVSREKKERFSLILESASTNQTSMYLCASRTPGQATAEQFFGPGTRLTVL.

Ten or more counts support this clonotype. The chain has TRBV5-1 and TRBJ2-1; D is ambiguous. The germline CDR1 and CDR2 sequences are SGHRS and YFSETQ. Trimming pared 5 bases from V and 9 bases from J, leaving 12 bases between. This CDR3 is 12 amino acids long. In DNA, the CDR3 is TGCGCCAGCAGGGGTACTGAGGTTGAGCAGTTCTTC. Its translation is CASRGTEVEQFF.

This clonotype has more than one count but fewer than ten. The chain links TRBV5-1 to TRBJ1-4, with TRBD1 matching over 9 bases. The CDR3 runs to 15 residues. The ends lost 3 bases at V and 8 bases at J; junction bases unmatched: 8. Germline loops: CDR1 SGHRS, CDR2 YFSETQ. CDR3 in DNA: TGCGCCAGCAGCTCGGGAGACAGGGGGAAAGAAAAACTGTTTTTT. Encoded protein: CASSSGDRGKEKLFF.

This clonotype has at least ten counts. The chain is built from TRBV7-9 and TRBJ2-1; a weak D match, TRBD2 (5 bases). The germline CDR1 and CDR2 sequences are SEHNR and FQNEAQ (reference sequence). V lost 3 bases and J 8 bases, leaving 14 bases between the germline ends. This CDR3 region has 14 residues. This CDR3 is CASSFRTPVDEQFF. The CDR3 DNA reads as TGTGCCAGCAGCTTTAGGACTCCCGTCGATGAGCAGTTCTTC.

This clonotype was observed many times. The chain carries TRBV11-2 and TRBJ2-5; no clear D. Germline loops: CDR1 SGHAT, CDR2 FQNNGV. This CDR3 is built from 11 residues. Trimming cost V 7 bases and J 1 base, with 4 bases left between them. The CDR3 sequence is CASTFQETQYF. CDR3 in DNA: TGTGCCAGCACCTTCCAAGAGACCCAGTACTTC.

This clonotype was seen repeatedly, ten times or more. DNA of the CDR3: TGTGCTAGTGGACGATTCAACCACTGGACTAGCGGGATCCCCTACAATGAGCAGTTCTTC. Its translation is CASGRFNHWTSGIPYNEQFF. The gene calls are TRBV12-5 and TRBJ2-1; TRBD2 matches 12 bases. With V trimmed by 6 bases and J by 2 bases, 17 bases remained unmatched. Germline V gene lookup returns CDR1 LGHNT and CDR2 FRNRAP. This CDR3 is built from 20 residues. Together with reference TRBV12-5 and TRBJ2-1, the CDR3 gives the full variable domain: DARVTQTPRHKVTEMGQEVTMRCQPILGHNTVFWYRQTMMQGLELLAYFRNRAPLDDSGMPKDRFSAEMPDATLATLKIQPSEPRDSAVYFCASGRFNHWTSGIPYNEQFFGPGTRLTVL.

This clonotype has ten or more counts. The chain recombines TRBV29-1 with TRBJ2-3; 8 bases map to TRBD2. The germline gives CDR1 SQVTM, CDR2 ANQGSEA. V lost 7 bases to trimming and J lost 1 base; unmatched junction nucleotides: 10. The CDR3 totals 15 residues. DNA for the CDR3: TGCAGCGCCCCGGCGGGGGGAGACGGCACAGATACGCAGTATTTT. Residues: CSAPAGGDGTDTQYF.

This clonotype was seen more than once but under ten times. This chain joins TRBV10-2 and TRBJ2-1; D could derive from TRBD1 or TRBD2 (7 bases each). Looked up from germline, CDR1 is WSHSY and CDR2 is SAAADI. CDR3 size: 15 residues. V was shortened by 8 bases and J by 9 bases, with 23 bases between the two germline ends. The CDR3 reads CASLGGVTGEGEQFF. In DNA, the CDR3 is TGCGCCAGCCTTGGGGGGGTAACAGGGGAGGGTGAGCAGTTCTTC.

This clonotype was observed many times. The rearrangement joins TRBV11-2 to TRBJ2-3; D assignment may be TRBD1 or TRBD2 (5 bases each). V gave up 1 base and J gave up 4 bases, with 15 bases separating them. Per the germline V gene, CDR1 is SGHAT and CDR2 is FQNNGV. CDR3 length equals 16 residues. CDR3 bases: TGTGCCAGCAGCTTAGGGGCTAACCGAGGGGCAGATACGCAGTATTTT. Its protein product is CASSLGANRGADTQYF.

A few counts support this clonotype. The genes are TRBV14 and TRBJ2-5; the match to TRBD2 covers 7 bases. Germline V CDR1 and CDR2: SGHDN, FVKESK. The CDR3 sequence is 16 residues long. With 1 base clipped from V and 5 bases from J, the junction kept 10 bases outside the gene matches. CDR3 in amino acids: CASSQVWGRALETQYF. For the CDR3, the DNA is TGTGCCAGCAGCCAAGTCTGGGGGAGGGCCTTGGAGACCCAGTACTTC.

CDR3 nucleotides: TGTGCCAGCAGCCGAGCGCTGGGGCGGGGGGAGCAGTACTTC. Protein: CASSRALGRGEQYF. The V gene is TRBV7-2, the J gene TRBJ2-7, with 7 bases fitting TRBD2. Germline trimming cut 5 bases from V and 7 bases from J; bases unmatched to any gene: 11. The CDR3 has 14 amino acids. Looked up from germline, CDR1 is SGHTA and CDR2 is FQGNSA.

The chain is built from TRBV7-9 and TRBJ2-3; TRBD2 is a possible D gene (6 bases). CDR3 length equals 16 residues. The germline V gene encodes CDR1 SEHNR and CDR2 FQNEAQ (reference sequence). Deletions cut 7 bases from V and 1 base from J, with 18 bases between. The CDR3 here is CASTLPGGKRTDTQYF. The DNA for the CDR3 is TGTGCCAGCACCCTCCCTGGAGGGAAACGCACAGATACGCAGTATTTT.

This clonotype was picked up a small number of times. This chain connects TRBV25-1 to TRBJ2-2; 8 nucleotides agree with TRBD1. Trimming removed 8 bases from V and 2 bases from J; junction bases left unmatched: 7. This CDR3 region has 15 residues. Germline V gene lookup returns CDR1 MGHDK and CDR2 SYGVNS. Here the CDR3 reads CASGWTGINTGELFF. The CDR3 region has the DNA TGTGCCAGCGGATGGACAGGGATAAACACCGGGGAGCTGTTTTTT.

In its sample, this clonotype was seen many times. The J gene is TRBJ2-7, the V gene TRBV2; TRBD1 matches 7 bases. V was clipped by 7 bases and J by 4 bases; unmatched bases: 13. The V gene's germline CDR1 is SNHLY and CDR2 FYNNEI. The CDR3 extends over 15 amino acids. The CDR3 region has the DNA TGTGCCAGCAACCGACAGGGTGAAAAAGAGTACGAGCAGTACTTC. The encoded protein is CASNRQGEKEYEQYF.

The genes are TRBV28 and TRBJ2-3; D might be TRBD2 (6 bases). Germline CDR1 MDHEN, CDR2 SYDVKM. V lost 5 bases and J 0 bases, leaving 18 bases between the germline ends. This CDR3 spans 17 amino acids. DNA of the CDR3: TGTGCCAGCAGTGGCGGGATAGTGGTGGCTAGCACAGATACGCAGTATTTT. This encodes CASSGGIVVASTDTQYF.

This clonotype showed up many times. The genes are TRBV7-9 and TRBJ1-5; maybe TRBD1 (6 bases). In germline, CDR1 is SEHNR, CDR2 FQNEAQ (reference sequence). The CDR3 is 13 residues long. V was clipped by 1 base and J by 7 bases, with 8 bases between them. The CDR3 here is CASSLGGQQPQHF. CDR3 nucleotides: TGTGCCAGCAGCTTAGGGGGACAACAGCCCCAGCATTTT. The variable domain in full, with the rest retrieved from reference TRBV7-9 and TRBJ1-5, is DTGVSQNPRHKITKRGQNVTFRCDPISEHNRLYWYRQTLGQGPEFLTYFQNEAQLEKSRLLSDRFSAERPKGSFSTLEIQRTEQGDSAMYLCASSLGGQQPQHFGDGTRLSIL.

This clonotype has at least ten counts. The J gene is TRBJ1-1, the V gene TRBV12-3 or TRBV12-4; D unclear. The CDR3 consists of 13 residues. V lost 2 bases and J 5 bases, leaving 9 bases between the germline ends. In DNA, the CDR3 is TGTGCCAGCAGTTTATCGGCCCGAACTGAAGCTTTCTTT. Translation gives CASSLSARTEAFF.

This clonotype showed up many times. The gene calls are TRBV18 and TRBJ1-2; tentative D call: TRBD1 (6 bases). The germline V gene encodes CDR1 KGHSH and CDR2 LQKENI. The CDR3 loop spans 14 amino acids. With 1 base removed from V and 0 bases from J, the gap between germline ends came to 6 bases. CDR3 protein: CASSPQGANYGYTF. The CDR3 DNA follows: TGTGCCAGCTCACCACAGGGGGCTAACTATGGCTACACCTTC.

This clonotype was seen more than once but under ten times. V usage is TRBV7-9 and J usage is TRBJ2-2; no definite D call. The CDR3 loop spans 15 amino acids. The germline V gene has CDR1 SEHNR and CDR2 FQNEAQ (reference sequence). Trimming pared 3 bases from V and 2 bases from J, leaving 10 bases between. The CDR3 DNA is TGTGCCAGCAGCTTGGCTAGTCAAAACACCGGGGAGCTGTTTTTT. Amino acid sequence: CASSLASQNTGELFF.